The 13 T cell receptor beta chains below were found in one sample sequenced in a study of blood T cell repertoires in COVID-19. Using immunoSEQ multiplex PCR, the repertoire was profiled, and TCRdb retains in-frame clones only, with some absent. The table has over 130,000 clones, about 90% seen once; the top ten hold approximately 11%. The specimen sequenced was peripheral blood. The source of these receptors is a woman aged 80 or over with acute or convalescent COVID-19.

The CDR3 region is CSVTGGGYEQYF. The CDR3 DNA is TGCAGCGTTACAGGGGGCGGTTACGAGCAGTACTTC. The chain has TRBV29-1 and TRBJ2-7, with 9 bases matching TRBD1. V gave up 5 bases and J gave up 4 bases; unmatched junction bases: 3. Per the germline V gene, CDR1 is SQVTM and CDR2 is ANQGSEA. CDR3 size: 12 residues.

The chain joins TRBV5-1 to TRBJ1-3, with D unresolved. The CDR3 runs to 18 residues. Trimming removed 0 bases from V and 0 bases from J, with 16 bases in between. Germline V CDR1 and CDR2: SGHRS, YFSETQ. The CDR3 bases are TGCGCCAGCAGCTTGGCCGGATCAGGTTATAGCTCTGGAAACACCATATATTTT. As protein: CASSLAGSGYSSGNTIYF. Full variable domain (outside the CDR3, taken from reference TRBV5-1 and TRBJ1-3): KAGVTQTPRYLIKTRGQQVTLSCSPISGHRSVSWYQQTPGQGLQFLFEYFSETQRNKGNFPGRFSGRQFSNSRSEMNVSTLELGDSALYLCASSLAGSGYSSGNTIYFGEGSWLTVV.

V is TRBV11-2 and J is TRBJ2-7; 9 bases are a match to TRBD1. This CDR3 has 16 amino acids. The junction had 8 bases not matched to a gene; V was cut back by 1 base and J by 4 bases. The germline gives CDR1 SGHAT, CDR2 FQNNGV. The CDR3 DNA reads TGTGCCAGCAGCTTAGTGGGGACAGGGCAATCTTACGAGCAGTACTTC. This encodes CASSLVGTGQSYEQYF.

The genes are TRBV4-2 and TRBJ2-5, with 7 bases aligning to TRBD1. Germline-derived CDR1 and CDR2 are LGHNA and YNFKEQ. V dropped 1 base and J dropped 2; count of bases not matched to a gene: 1. The CDR3 consists of 14 residues. Here the CDR3 DNA reads TGTGCCAGCAGCCAAGGGGGACAGCAAGAGACCCAGTACTTC. Protein sequence: CASSQGGQQETQYF.

On this clone itself: Additional DNA sequences in this sample encode the identical CDR3. The chain carries TRBV7-3 and TRBJ2-3; 15 positions match TRBD2. CDR3 length: 16 amino acids. V gave up 5 bases and J gave up 3 bases; unmatched junction bases: 3. Germline CDR1 is SGHTA and CDR2 is FQGTGA. DNA of the CDR3: TGTGCCAGCAGCCCAGGGACTAGCGGGGGGACAGATACGCAGTATTTT. This sequence encodes CASSPGTSGGTDTQYF.

This sequence joins TRBV30 and TRBJ2-7; 13 positions match TRBD2. CDR3 length: 15 residues. V lost 3 bases to trimming and J lost 5 bases; unmatched junction nucleotides: 7. Germline V gives CDR1 GTSNPN, CDR2 SVGIG (reference sequence). The CDR3, as DNA: TGTGCCTGGAGGACTAGCGGGGGGAGTAGGAACGAGCAGTACTTC. Amino acids: CAWRTSGGSRNEQYF.

The rearrangement joins TRBV18 to TRBJ2-7, with D tentatively TRBD1 (7 bases). V lost 3 bases and J 8 bases, leaving 26 bases between the germline ends. The CDR3 has 17 residues. Germline V lookup: CDR1 KGHSH, CDR2 LQKENI. The CDR3 loop reads CASSPYGRGTALRKQYF. CDR3 coding DNA: TGTGCCAGCTCACCCTACGGCCGGGGGACAGCACTTAGGAAGCAGTACTTC.

The chain recombines TRBV9 with TRBJ1-1; D is undetermined. There are 12 residues in the CDR3. V was shortened by 2 bases and J by 5 bases, with 7 bases between the two germline ends. Per germline, CDR1 SGDLS and CDR2 YYNGEE. CDR3 loop: CASSVGGTEAFF. The DNA for the CDR3 is TGTGCCAGCAGCGTGGGAGGGACTGAAGCTTTCTTT.

The chain is built from TRBV6-2 or TRBV6-3 and TRBJ1-1; unclear D gene. Germline V gene sequence: CDR1 MNHEY, CDR2 SVGEGT. The CDR3 length is 15 residues. V was cut by 5 bases and J by 0 bases, with 13 bases left in between. The CDR3 bases are TGTGCCAGCAGTAACCGGCGGATAATGAACACTGAAGCTTTCTTT. It encodes CASSNRRIMNTEAFF.

The chain combines TRBV10-1 with TRBJ1-5; D is unclear. Trimming pared 2 bases from V and 5 bases from J, leaving 13 bases between. CDR3 length equals 15 residues. Per germline, CDR1 WNHNN and CDR2 SYGVQD (reference sequence). As DNA, the CDR3 is TGCGCCAGCAGTGAGAGAGGGTTTAGTCATCAGCCCCAGCATTTT. Translated: CASSERGFSHQPQHF.

The chain couples TRBV4-1 to TRBJ1-2; D gene ambiguous. The length of the CDR3 is 15 residues. V gave up 4 bases and J gave up 8 bases, with 20 bases separating them. Germline CDR1 is MGHRA and CDR2 is YSYEKL. In DNA form, the CDR3 reads TGCGCCAGCAGCCGGCTCGGAAGCGGCCCCAGCGGCTACACCTTC. Amino acids: CASSRLGSGPSGYTF.

V usage is TRBV12-3 or TRBV12-4 and J usage is TRBJ1-2; D perhaps matches TRBD1 (6 bases). V was pared by 5 bases and J by 5 bases, with 12 bases between. The CDR3 spans 13 residues. CDR3 sequence (DNA): TGTGCCAGCAGTCCGGACAGATTTTATGGCTACACCTTC. Its translation: CASSPDRFYGYTF.

This rearrangement joins TRBV20-1 to TRBJ1-1, with TRBD1 identical over 7 bases. The CDR3 runs 12 residues. V gave up 3 bases and J gave up 10 bases; unmatched junction bases: 8. Per germline, CDR1 DFQATT and CDR2 SNEGSKA (reference sequence). CDR3 nucleotides: TGCAGTGCTAGTAACAGGGGCCAGGGAGCTTTCTTT. Its protein product is CSASNRGQGAFF.